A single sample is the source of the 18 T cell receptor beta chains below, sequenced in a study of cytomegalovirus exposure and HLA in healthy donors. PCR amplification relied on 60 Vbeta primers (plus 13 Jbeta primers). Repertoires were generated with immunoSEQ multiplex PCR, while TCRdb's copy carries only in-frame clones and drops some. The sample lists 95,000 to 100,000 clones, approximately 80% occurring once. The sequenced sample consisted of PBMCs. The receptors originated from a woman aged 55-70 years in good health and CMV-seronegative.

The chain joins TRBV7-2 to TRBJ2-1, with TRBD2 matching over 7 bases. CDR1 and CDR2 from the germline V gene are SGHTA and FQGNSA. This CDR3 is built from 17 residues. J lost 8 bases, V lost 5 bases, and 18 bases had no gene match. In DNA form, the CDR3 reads TGTGCCAGCAGCGGATTCATAGCGGGTAGGAGGGTGGATGAGCAGTTCTTC. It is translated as CASSGFIAGRRVDEQFF.

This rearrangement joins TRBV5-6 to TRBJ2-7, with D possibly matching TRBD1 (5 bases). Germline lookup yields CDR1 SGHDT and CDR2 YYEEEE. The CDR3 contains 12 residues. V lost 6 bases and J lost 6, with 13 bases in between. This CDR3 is CASTRAGIEQYF. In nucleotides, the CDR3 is TGTGCCAGCACCCGAGCAGGGATCGAGCAGTACTTC. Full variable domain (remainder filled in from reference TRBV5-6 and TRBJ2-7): DAGVTQSPTHLIKTRGQQVTLRCSPKSGHDTVSWYQQALGQGPQFIFQYYEEEERQRGNFPDRFSGHQFPNYSSELNVNALLLGDSALYLCASTRAGIEQYFGPGTRLTVT.

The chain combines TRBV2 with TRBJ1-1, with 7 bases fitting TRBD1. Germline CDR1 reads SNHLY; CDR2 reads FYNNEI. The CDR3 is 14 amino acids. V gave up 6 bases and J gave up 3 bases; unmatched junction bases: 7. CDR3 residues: CASSGRQGDTEAFF. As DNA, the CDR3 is TGTGCCAGCAGCGGGCGACAGGGAGACACTGAAGCTTTCTTT.

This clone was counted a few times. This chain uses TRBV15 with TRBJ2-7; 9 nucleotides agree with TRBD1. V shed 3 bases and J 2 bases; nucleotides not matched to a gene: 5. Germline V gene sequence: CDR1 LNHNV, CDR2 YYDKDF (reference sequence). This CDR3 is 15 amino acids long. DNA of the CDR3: TGTGCCACCAGCAGTACAGGGGGCTTGACCTACGAGCAGTACTTC. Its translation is CATSSTGGLTYEQYF. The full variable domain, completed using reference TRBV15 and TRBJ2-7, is DAMVIQNPRYQVTQFGKPVTLSCSQTLNHNVMYWYQQKSSQAPKLLFHYYDKDFNNEADTPDNFQSRRPNTSFCFLDIRSPGLGDTAMYLCATSSTGGLTYEQYFGPGTRLTVT.

CDR3 region: CASYSSGGTTDTQYF. CDR3 nucleotide sequence: TGCGCCAGCTATTCTAGCGGGGGGACCACAGATACGCAGTATTTT. The chain combines TRBV10-2 with TRBJ2-3; 11 bases are shared with TRBD2. J gave up 2 bases and V 8 bases, and 6 bases lay outside the gene matches. CDR3 length: 15 residues. The V gene's germline CDR1 is WSHSY and CDR2 SAAADI.

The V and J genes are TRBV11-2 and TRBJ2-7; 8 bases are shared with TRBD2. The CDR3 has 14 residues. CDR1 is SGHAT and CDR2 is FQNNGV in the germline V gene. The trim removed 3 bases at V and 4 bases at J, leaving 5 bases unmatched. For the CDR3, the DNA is TGTGCCAGCAGCTTTAGGACTAGCACTTACGAGCAGTACTTC. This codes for CASSFRTSTYEQYF.

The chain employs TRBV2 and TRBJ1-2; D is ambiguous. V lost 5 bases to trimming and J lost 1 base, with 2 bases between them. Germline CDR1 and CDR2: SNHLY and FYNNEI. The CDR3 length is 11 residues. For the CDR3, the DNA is TGTGCCAGCAGTCGTAACTATGGCTACACCTTC. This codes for CASSRNYGYTF.

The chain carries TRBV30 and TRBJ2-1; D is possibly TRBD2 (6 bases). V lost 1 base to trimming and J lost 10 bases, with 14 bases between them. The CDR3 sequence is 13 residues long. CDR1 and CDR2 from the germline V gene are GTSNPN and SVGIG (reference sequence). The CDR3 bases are TGTGCCTGGAGTGCGGGACTGGCTTTCGAGCAGTTCTTC. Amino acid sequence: CAWSAGLAFEQFF.

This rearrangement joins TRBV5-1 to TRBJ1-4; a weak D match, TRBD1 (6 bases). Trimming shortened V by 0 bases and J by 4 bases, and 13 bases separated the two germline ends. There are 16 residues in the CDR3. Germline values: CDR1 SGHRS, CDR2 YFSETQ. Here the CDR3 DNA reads TGCGCCAGCAGCTTGGCCCCACAGGGCCTTAATGAAAAACTGTTTTTT. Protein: CASSLAPQGLNEKLFF.

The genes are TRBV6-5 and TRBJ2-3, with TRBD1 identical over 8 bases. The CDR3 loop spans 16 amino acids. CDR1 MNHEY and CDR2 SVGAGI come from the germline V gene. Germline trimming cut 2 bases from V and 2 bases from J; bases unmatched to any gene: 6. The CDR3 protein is CASSYDRGLPTDTQYF. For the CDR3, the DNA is TGTGCCAGCAGTTACGACAGGGGCCTACCCACAGATACGCAGTATTTT.

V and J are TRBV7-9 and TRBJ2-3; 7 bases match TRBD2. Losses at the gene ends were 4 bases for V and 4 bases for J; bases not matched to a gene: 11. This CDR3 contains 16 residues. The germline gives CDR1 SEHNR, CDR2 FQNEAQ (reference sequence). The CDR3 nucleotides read TGTGCCAGCAGCTCGCGGACTAGACCTTACTCAGATACGCAGTATTTT. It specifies CASSSRTRPYSDTQYF.

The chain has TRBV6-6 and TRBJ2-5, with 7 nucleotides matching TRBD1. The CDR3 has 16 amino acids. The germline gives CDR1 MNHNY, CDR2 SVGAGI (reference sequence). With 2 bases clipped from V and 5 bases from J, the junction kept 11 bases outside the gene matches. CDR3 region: CASSYHKRGGWETQYF. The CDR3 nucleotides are TGTGCCAGCAGTTACCATAAAAGAGGGGGCTGGGAGACCCAGTACTTC.

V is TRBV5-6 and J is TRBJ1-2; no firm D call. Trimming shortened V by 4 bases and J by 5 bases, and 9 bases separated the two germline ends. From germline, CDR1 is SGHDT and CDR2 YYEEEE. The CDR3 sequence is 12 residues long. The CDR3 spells CASSENLYGYTF. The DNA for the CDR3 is TGTGCCAGCAGCGAGAATCTATATGGCTACACCTTC.

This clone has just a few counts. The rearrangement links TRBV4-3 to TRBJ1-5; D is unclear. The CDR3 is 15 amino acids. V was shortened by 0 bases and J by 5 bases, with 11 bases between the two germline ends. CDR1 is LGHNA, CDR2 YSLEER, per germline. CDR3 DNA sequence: TGCGCCAGCAGCCAAGACCGGGGAAGAGATCAGCCCCAGCATTTT. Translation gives CASSQDRGRDQPQHF.

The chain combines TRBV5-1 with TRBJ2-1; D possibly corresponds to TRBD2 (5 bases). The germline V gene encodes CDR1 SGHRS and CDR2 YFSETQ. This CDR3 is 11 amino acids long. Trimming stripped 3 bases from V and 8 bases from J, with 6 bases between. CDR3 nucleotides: TGCGCCAGCAGCTCCGGGGATGAGCAGTTCTTC. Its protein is CASSSGDEQFF.

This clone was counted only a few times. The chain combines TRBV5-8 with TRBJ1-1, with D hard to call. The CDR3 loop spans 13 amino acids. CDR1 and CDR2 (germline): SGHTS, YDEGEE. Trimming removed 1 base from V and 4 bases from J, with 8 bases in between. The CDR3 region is CASSLLGGTEAFF. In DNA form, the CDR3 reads TGTGCCAGCAGCTTGCTGGGAGGCACTGAAGCTTTCTTT.

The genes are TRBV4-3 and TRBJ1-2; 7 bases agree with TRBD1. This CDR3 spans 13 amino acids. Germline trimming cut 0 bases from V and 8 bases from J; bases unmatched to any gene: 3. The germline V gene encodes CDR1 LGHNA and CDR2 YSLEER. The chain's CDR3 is CASSQEDRAGYTF. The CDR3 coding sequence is TGCGCCAGCAGCCAAGAAGACAGGGCGGGCTACACCTTC.

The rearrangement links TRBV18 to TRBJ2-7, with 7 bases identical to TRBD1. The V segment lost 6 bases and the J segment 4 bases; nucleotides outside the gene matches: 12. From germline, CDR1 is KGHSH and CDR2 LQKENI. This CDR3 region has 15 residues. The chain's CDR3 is CASSPEGGGRYEQYF. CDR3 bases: TGTGCCAGCTCCCCCGAAGGGGGCGGCCGTTACGAGCAGTACTTC.